This T cell receptor (beta chain) stems from a study of blood T cell repertoires in COVID-19. Overall study: Italy, Spain and the United States were the sources of the convalescent and acute COVID-19 samples.

Study processing details: The authors estimated nucleated cell counts from reference gene primer amplification. Sequencing used immunoSEQ multiplex PCR; TCRdb keeps in-frame clones, though not all of them. V, J and clone size are those of that table, while D and trimming were read from the DNA. The repertoire includes under 300,000 clones, over 65% of them detected once, and 3.5% to 5.5% sits in the top ten. This CDR3 has 18 amino acids. CDR1 and CDR2 from the germline V gene are SGHVS and FQNEAQ. V shed 0 bases and J 2 bases; nucleotides not matched to a gene: 7. Material for sequencing was peripheral blood. The sequence came from a man between 60 and 75 years old who had recovered from COVID-19. The chain is built from TRBV7-8 and TRBJ2-7; TRBD2 matches 13 bases. The CDR3 DNA is TGTGCCAGCAGCTTAGCCGGGACTAGCGGGATGAAGGCCTACGAGCAGTACTTC. It specifies CASSLAGTSGMKAYEQYF.